The TCR beta chain under discussion was sequenced for a study of OX40 agonist ivuxolimab in advanced cancers. About the research overall: With a range of about 23 to 90, age averaged about 59 years, and about 83% were male.

A history of autoimmune disease or systemic immunosuppression excluded patients. The method was immunoSEQ multiplex PCR; TCRdb's version includes in-frame clones alone and lacks a portion of them. This sample yields 30,000 to 45,000 clones, of which around 80% are seen a single time; approximately 10% belongs to the top ten. This clone was picked up one time. Its antigen is as yet unknown. Regarding the study as a whole: CD8+ T cells showed, on average, more clonal expansion than CD4+ cells. Also showing low normalized T-cell clonal expansion were some of the nonresponders.

Trimming removed 5 bases from V and 2 bases from J; junction bases left unmatched: 15. Germline lookup yields CDR1 MDHEN and CDR2 SYDVKM. The CDR3 loop spans 19 amino acids. This clonotype was obtained from an adult with an advanced solid tumor such as melanoma, head and neck, liver or kidney cancer. This chain joins TRBV28 and TRBJ2-7; 13 nucleotides line up with TRBD2. The sample here was CD4+ or CD8+ T cells sorted from blood, taken in a trial of the OX40 agonist ivuxolimab. This CDR3 is CASSALLAGGPYFPYEQYF. The CDR3 nucleotides are TGTGCCAGCAGTGCCCTACTAGCGGGGGGGCCTTACTTCCCCTACGAGCAGTACTTC. The full variable domain, its missing parts supplied by reference TRBV28 and TRBJ2-7, is DVKVTQSSRYLVKRTGEKVFLECVQDMDHENMFWYRQDPGLGLRLIYFSYDVKMKEKGDIPEGYSVSREKKERFSLILESASTNQTSMYLCASSALLAGGPYFPYEQYFGPGTRLTVT.